Listed below are T cell receptor beta chains from one sample, sequenced in a study of blood T cell repertoires in COVID-19. Profiled with immunoSEQ multiplex PCR; TCRdb holds only in-frame clones, not every one. This table holds approximately 260,000 clones, 87% found once. The sequenced material came from PBMCs or T cells enriched from blood (not recorded which). The receptor source for this set is a woman aged 25 to 39 with acute COVID-19. Both conserved end residues are part of each CDR3. The D gene is left open where the match is weak. Where a row states a size, it is once, few, many or the class of an expanded clone; other rows omit it.

TRBV19,-,TRBJ1-2,-,TGTGCCAGTACACAGCTAAACTATGGCTACACCTTC,CASTQLNYGYTF
TRBV11-2,-,TRBJ2-1,many,TGTGCCAGCAGCTTAACGCAGGGCCCTCCTTATGAGCAGTTCTTC,CASSLTQGPPYEQFF
TRBV30,-,TRBJ2-7,few,TGTGCCTGGAGCTACAGCTCCTACGAGCAGTACTTC,CAWSYSSYEQYF
TRBV27,TRBD1,TRBJ1-5,-,TGTGCCAGCAGTACTATGCGACAGGGAAATCAGCCCCAGCATTTT,CASSTMRQGNQPQHF
TRBV7-9,-,TRBJ1-1,-,TGTGCCAGCAGCTTAAGTAGTAGAGGAAACACTGAAGCTTTCTTT,CASSLSSRGNTEAFF
TRBV7-9,-,TRBJ2-7,-,TGTGCCAGCAGCTTAACGACCCTTCCGGGCGAGCAGTACTTC,CASSLTTLPGEQYF
TRBV19,TRBD1,TRBJ2-2,-,TGTGCCAGTACTAAGGGACAGGGGAACACCGGGGAGCTGTTTTTT,CASTKGQGNTGELFF
TRBV5-1,TRBD1,TRBJ1-1,-,TGCGCCAGCAGCTTGGTTGCTGGGACAGGGACCTTGGGGACTGAAGCTTTCTTT,CASSLVAGTGTLGTEAFF
TRBV28,-,TRBJ1-5,-,TGTGCCAGCAGGGGGGGGGCGCGGAGCAATCAGCCCCAGCATTTT,CASRGGARSNQPQHF
TRBV5-1,-,TRBJ2-2,-,TGCGCCAGCAGCTTGGCCTATGGGGGCTTAAGGGAGCTGTTTTTT,CASSLAYGGLRELFF
TRBV6-6,-,TRBJ2-5,few,TGTGCCAGCAGTTACTTGAGGGTTTGGGAGACCCAGTACTTC,CASSYLRVWETQYF
TRBV10-3,TRBD1,TRBJ2-1,-,TGTGCCATCAATCCAGGGGGTTCGGATGAGCAGTTCTTC,CAINPGGSDEQFF
TRBV2,TRBD1,TRBJ1-5,few,TGTGCCAGCACTAGGACAGGGGGCAATCAGCCCCAGCATTTT,CASTRTGGNQPQHF
TRBV6-1,-,TRBJ1-6,-,TGTGCCAGCAGTGAAAAGAACGGCGGGGGTTCACCCCTCCACTTT,CASSEKNGGGSPLHF
TRBV12-2,-,TRBJ1-5,-,TGTGCAAGTCGCTTAGCACACAAACAGAGCTATAGCAATCAGCCCCAGCATTTT,CASRLAHKQSYSNQPQHF
TRBV29-1,TRBD2,TRBJ2-5,-,TGCAGCGTTGTCTCTAGCGGGAGATCATCAGAGACCCAGTACTTC,CSVVSSGRSSETQYF
TRBV7-3,-,TRBJ2-6,-,TGTGCCAGCAGCTCCCAGGCACCTGGGGCCAACGTCCTGACTTTC,CASSSQAPGANVLTF
TRBV7-8,TRBD2,TRBJ2-1,-,TGTGCCAGCAGCCAGACTAGCGGTGAGCAGTTCTTC,CASSQTSGEQFF
TRBV2,TRBD2,TRBJ2-1,once,TGTGCCAGCACTCTCCTCACTAGCGGGAGGGATGAGCAGTTCTTC,CASTLLTSGRDEQFF
TRBV5-6,-,TRBJ2-1,-,TGTGCCAGCAGCCCGGAGGTGGTAAGTTGGAATGAGCAGTTCTTC,CASSPEVVSWNEQFF
TRBV14,TRBD1,TRBJ2-2,-,TGTGCCAGCAGCTATACAGGGGCCGGGGAGCTGTTTTTT,CASSYTGAGELFF
TRBV5-5,TRBD1,TRBJ2-1,-,TGTGCCAGCAGCTTGGTGGGACAGGGCTCCTACAATGAGCAGTTCTTC,CASSLVGQGSYNEQFF
TRBV7-9,-,TRBJ2-1,-,TGTGCCAGCAGCTTAGGTGTTTCCAATTACAATGAGCAGTTCTTC,CASSLGVSNYNEQFF
TRBV19,TRBD1,TRBJ2-6,-,TGTGCCAGTACCTCGACAGGGTCTGGGGCCAACGTCCTGACTTTC,CASTSTGSGANVLTF
TRBV28,TRBD2,TRBJ2-1,-,TGTGCCAGCAGTACCCTCGGTAGCGGGAGTTGGAATGAGCAGTTCTTC,CASSTLGSGSWNEQFF
TRBV4-1,-,TRBJ1-1,once,TGCGCCAGCAGCCACACGACTGCCATGAACACTGAAGCTTTCTTT,CASSHTTAMNTEAFF
TRBV11-3,TRBD1,TRBJ2-7,-,TGTGCCAGCAGCTTGGACAGGGGGCTGGGAGTGCAGTACTTC,CASSLDRGLGVQYF